This entry lists 14 T cell receptor beta chains sequenced from one sample in a study of OX40 agonist ivuxolimab in advanced cancers. Profiled with immunoSEQ multiplex PCR; TCRdb holds only in-frame clones, not every one. The table has around 20,000 clones, around 74% seen once; the top ten hold about a quarter. Source: CD4+ or CD8+ T cells sorted from blood, taken in a trial of the OX40 agonist ivuxolimab. The receptors stem from an adult with an advanced solid tumor such as melanoma, head and neck, liver or kidney cancer.

The chain uses TRBV28 and TRBJ1-5; D remains unclear. In germline, CDR1 is MDHEN, CDR2 SYDVKM. Trimming shortened V by 10 bases and J by 10 bases, and 11 bases separated the two germline ends. This CDR3 is built from 10 residues. The DNA of the CDR3 is TGTGCCACCGGGGTCACACCCCAGCATTTT. Residues: CATGVTPQHF. Based on the CDR3 plus reference TRBV28 and TRBJ1-5, the full variable domain is DVKVTQSSRYLVKRTGEKVFLECVQDMDHENMFWYRQDPGLGLRLIYFSYDVKMKEKGDIPEGYSVSREKKERFSLILESASTNQTSMYLCATGVTPQHFGDGTRLSIL.

The V and J genes are TRBV14 and TRBJ2-1, with D unclear. Germline values: CDR1 SGHDN, CDR2 FVKESK. CDR3 length equals 18 residues. Trimming took 3 bases from V and 5 from J, leaving 23 bases between them. Here the CDR3 reads CASSHKPTSGPINNEQFF. The CDR3 DNA follows: TGTGCCAGCAGCCATAAACCCACGTCGGGTCCAATAAACAATGAGCAGTTCTTC.

J is TRBJ2-1 and V is TRBV10-3; D uncertain. The V gene lost 0 bases and the J gene lost 4 bases, with 13 bases spanning the gap. The CDR3 length is 16 residues. Germline lookup yields CDR1 ENHRY and CDR2 SYGVKD. The CDR3 region is CAISESINPIYNEQFF. CDR3 DNA: TGTGCCATCAGTGAGTCGATTAATCCAATATACAATGAGCAGTTCTTC.

The chain couples TRBV13 to TRBJ2-7, with 11 bases fitting TRBD1. With V trimmed by 1 base and J by 6 bases, 11 bases remained unmatched. Per the germline V gene, CDR1 is PRHDT and CDR2 is FYEKMQ (reference sequence). The CDR3 has 17 amino acids. Here the CDR3 reads CASSLVLRTGGSGEQYF. In nucleotides, the CDR3 is TGTGCCAGCAGCTTAGTCCTTCGGACAGGGGGCTCGGGCGAGCAGTACTTC.

V and J are TRBV29-1 and TRBJ2-1; 10 bases are shared with TRBD2. The CDR3 consists of 16 residues. J gave up 5 bases and V 4 bases, and 11 bases lay outside the gene matches. Germline lookup yields CDR1 SQVTM and CDR2 ANQGSEA. This chain's CDR3 is CSVVSPLAGANNEQFF. CDR3 DNA: TGCAGCGTTGTTTCCCCCCTAGCGGGGGCCAACAATGAGCAGTTCTTC.

V is TRBV21-1 and J is TRBJ1-1. TRBV21-1 is a pseudogene segment. The CDR3 has 14 amino acids. The CDR3 DNA follows: TGTGCCAGCAGCAAAGGGAAGGGCGGGCCTGAAGCTTTCTTT. Amino acids: CASSKGKGGPEAFF.

This rearrangement joins TRBV6-1 to TRBJ2-7; 7 bases are a match to TRBD1. The CDR3 is 15 amino acids. Germline trimming cut 6 bases from V and 4 bases from J; bases unmatched to any gene: 12. The germline V gene encodes CDR1 MNHNS and CDR2 SASEGT. CDR3 DNA sequence: TGTGCCAGCAGGACGCTGACAGGGTCCATGTACGAGCAGTACTTC. Its protein is CASRTLTGSMYEQYF.

The chain links TRBV6-4 to TRBJ2-1, with TRBD1 matching 7 bases. V gave up 2 bases and J gave up 6 bases; unmatched junction bases: 7. CDR1 and CDR2 from the germline V gene are MRHNA and SNTAGT. The CDR3 sequence is 15 residues long. Here the CDR3 DNA reads TGTGCCAGCAGTGACGAGACAGGGATCCCCAATGAGCAGTTCTTC. Translating gives CASSDETGIPNEQFF.

The chain couples TRBV11-2 to TRBJ1-1; D call uncertain. CDR3 length equals 12 residues. Germline values: CDR1 SGHAT, CDR2 FQNNGV. Trimming stripped 4 bases from V and 4 bases from J, with 7 bases between. DNA of the CDR3: TGTGCCAGCAGCTCCGGACCCACTGAAGCTTTCTTT. This encodes CASSSGPTEAFF.

This clone has more than one count but fewer than ten. The chain is built from TRBV11-2 and TRBJ2-7; D call uncertain. Looked up from germline, CDR1 is SGHAT and CDR2 is FQNNGV. The germline V and J ends were trimmed by 1 base and 5 bases, with 6 bases remaining between them. The CDR3 length is 12 residues. The CDR3 DNA follows: TGTGCCAGCAGCTTAGGAGGAAACGAGCAGTACTTC. Amino acid sequence: CASSLGGNEQYF.

The chain carries TRBV27 and TRBJ2-3; no reliable D call. Trimming stripped 5 bases from V and 0 bases from J, with 12 bases between. CDR1 and CDR2 (germline): MNHEY, SMNVEV (reference sequence). The CDR3 runs to 15 residues. The CDR3, as DNA: TGTGCCAGCAGTAGAAAAGACGCCAGCACAGATACGCAGTATTTT. Amino acid sequence: CASSRKDASTDTQYF.

This chain uses TRBV6-1 with TRBJ1-2; no reliable D call. This CDR3 contains 14 residues. V lost 7 bases, J lost 5 bases, and 17 bases lay in between. The germline V gene has CDR1 MNHNS and CDR2 SASEGT. In nucleotides, the CDR3 is TGTGCCAGCAAGGATCAGGCGCGGGCATATGGCTACACCTTC. Its translation is CASKDQARAYGYTF.

This clone showed up just a few times. This chain links TRBV6-5 with TRBJ1-4, with TRBD1 as a possible D gene (5 bases). Trimming removed 0 bases at V and 10 bases at J, with 15 bases between. Germline V gene lookup returns CDR1 MNHEY and CDR2 SVGAGI. This CDR3 has 15 amino acids. The CDR3 here is CASSYSTETRGKLFF. The DNA of the CDR3 is TGTGCCAGCAGTTACTCGACAGAGACTAGGGGAAAACTGTTTTTT.

V is TRBV19 and J is TRBJ1-5, with no clear D. Germline CDR1 reads LNHDA; CDR2 reads SQIVND (reference sequence). Trimming pared 7 bases from V and 3 bases from J, leaving 7 bases between. This CDR3 contains 12 residues. CDR3 in DNA: TGTGCCAGTACAAGACCCAATCAGCCCCAGCATTTT. Translation gives CASTRPNQPQHF.